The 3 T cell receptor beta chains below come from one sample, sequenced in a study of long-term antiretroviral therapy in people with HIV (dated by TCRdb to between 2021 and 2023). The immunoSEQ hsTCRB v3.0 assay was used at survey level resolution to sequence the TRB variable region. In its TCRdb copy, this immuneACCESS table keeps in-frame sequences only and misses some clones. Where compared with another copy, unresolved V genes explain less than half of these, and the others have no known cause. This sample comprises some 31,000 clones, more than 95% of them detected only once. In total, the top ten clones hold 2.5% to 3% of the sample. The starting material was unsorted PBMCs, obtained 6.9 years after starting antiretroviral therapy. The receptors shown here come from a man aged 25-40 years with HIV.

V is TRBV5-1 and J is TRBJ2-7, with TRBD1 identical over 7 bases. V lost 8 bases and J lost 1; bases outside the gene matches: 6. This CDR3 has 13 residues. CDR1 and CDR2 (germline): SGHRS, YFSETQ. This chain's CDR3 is CASMSTGSYEQYF. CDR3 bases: TGCGCCAGTATGTCGACAGGGTCCTACGAGCAGTACTTC.

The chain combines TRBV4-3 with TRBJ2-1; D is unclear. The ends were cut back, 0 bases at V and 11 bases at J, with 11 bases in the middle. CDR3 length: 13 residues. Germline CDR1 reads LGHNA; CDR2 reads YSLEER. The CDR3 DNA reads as TGCGCCAGCAGCCAAGAGTCCCGGGCAAAGCAGTTCTTC. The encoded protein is CASSQESRAKQFF.

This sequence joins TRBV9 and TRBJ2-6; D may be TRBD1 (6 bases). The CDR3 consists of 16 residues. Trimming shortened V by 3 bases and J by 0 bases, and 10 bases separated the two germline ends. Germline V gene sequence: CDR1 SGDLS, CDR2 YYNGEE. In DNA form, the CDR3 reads TGTGCCAGCAGCGAGGGGGTTCTCTCTGGGGCCAACGTCCTGACTTTC. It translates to CASSEGVLSGANVLTF. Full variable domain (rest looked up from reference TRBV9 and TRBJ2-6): DSGVTQTPKHLITATGQRVTLRCSPRSGDLSVYWYQQSLDQGLQFLIQYYNGEERAKGNILERFSAQQFPDLHSELNLSSLELGDSALYFCASSEGVLSGANVLTFGAGSRLTVL.